Listed below are T cell receptor beta chains from one sample, sequenced in a study of blood T cell repertoires in COVID-19. This table comes from immunoSEQ multiplex PCR, and its TCRdb copy is limited to in-frame clones, with some not included. The sample has hundreds of thousands of clones, around nine tenths seen once. Sequenced input: PBMCs or T cells enriched from blood (not recorded which). These receptors came from a woman between 50 and 59 years old who had been exposed to COVID-19. The CDR3 runs from the conserved cysteine through the conserved F or W. D genes are given only for firm matches. Rows may omit the clone size; those that give it use once, few, many or a size class.

len: 16
d_gene: NA
abundance: NA
j_gene: TRBJ2-5
v_gene: TRBV5-4
CDR3nt: TGTGCCAGCAGCGGGGTAACAGGGGGGGAACAAGAGACCCAGTACTTC
CDR3aa: CASSGVTGGEQETQYF

len: 13
d_gene: NA
abundance: few
j_gene: TRBJ1-2
v_gene: TRBV28
CDR3nt: TGTGCCAGCAGTTCCGCGGACAGCAATGGCTACACCTTC
CDR3aa: CASSSADSNGYTF

len: 13
d_gene: NA
abundance: NA
j_gene: TRBJ1-1
v_gene: TRBV10-2
CDR3nt: TGCGCCACCTATGCGGGTAGTGGGACTGAAGCTTTCTTT
CDR3aa: CATYAGSGTEAFF

len: 14
d_gene: TRBD1
abundance: NA
j_gene: TRBJ2-7
v_gene: TRBV13
CDR3nt: TGTGCCAGCAGCTTCAGGGGGTCGGGCTACGAGCAGTACTTC
CDR3aa: CASSFRGSGYEQYF

len: 17
d_gene: NA
abundance: NA
j_gene: TRBJ1-5
v_gene: TRBV4-1
CDR3nt: TGCGCCAGCAGCCAGTGGGGACTGTCGGATAGCAATCAGCCCCAGCATTTT
CDR3aa: CASSQWGLSDSNQPQHF

len: 13
d_gene: NA
abundance: NA
j_gene: TRBJ1-1
v_gene: TRBV27
CDR3nt: TGTGCCAGCAGTTTTCAGGGCGGAACTGAAGCTTTCTTT
CDR3aa: CASSFQGGTEAFF

len: 18
d_gene: TRBD2
abundance: NA
j_gene: TRBJ2-5
v_gene: TRBV11-3
CDR3nt: TGTGCCAGCAGCAACAGACTAGCGGGTCAAAGCGGGGAAGAGACCCAGTACTTC
CDR3aa: CASSNRLAGQSGEETQYF

len: 12
d_gene: TRBD1
abundance: NA
j_gene: TRBJ2-7
v_gene: TRBV12-3/TRBV12-4
CDR3nt: TGTGCCAGCAGTCTCGACAGGGTCGAGCAGTACTTC
CDR3aa: CASSLDRVEQYF

len: 10
d_gene: NA
abundance: NA
j_gene: TRBJ2-4
v_gene: TRBV30
CDR3nt: TGTGCCTGGGGTAGGAGTGTTCAGTACTTC
CDR3aa: CAWGRSVQYF

len: 13
d_gene: NA
abundance: NA
j_gene: TRBJ1-1
v_gene: TRBV5-4
CDR3nt: TGTGCCAGCAACAAGGCGGTGAACACTGAAGCTTTCTTT
CDR3aa: CASNKAVNTEAFF

len: 15
d_gene: TRBD1
abundance: NA
j_gene: TRBJ2-1
v_gene: TRBV3-1/TRBV3-2
CDR3nt: TGTGCCAGCAGCCATCGGGACAGAGGGTACAATGAGCAGTTCTTC
CDR3aa: CASSHRDRGYNEQFF

len: 15
d_gene: TRBD1
abundance: NA
j_gene: TRBJ2-1
v_gene: TRBV4-1
CDR3nt: TGCGCCAGCAGCCGAGGGGACAGCAATTACAATGAGCAGTTCTTC
CDR3aa: CASSRGDSNYNEQFF

len: 13
d_gene: TRBD1
abundance: few
j_gene: TRBJ1-2
v_gene: TRBV6-1
CDR3nt: TGTGCCAGCAGTGAAGTGGGGACAGACTCCGGCACCTTC
CDR3aa: CASSEVGTDSGTF

len: 15
d_gene: NA
abundance: NA
j_gene: TRBJ2-2
v_gene: TRBV11-2
CDR3nt: TGTGCCAGCAGCTTAGCGAGGGCGAACACCGGGGAGCTGTTTTTT
CDR3aa: CASSLARANTGELFF

len: 16
d_gene: TRBD1
abundance: NA
j_gene: TRBJ1-5
v_gene: TRBV4-1
CDR3nt: TGCGCCAGCAGCCAAGGGGCGACAGGGAGCTATCAGCCCCAGCATTTT
CDR3aa: CASSQGATGSYQPQHF

len: 16
d_gene: NA
abundance: NA
j_gene: TRBJ2-1
v_gene: TRBV3-1/TRBV3-2
CDR3nt: TGTGCCAGCAGCCAAGATCTTCGCGTTTCCTACAATGAGCAGTTCTTC
CDR3aa: CASSQDLRVSYNEQFF

len: 14
d_gene: NA
abundance: NA
j_gene: TRBJ2-7
v_gene: TRBV5-6
CDR3nt: TGTGCCAGCAGCTTACCGCAGGGTGGGTACGAGCAGTACTTC
CDR3aa: CASSLPQGGYEQYF

len: 14
d_gene: TRBD2
abundance: NA
j_gene: TRBJ2-3
v_gene: TRBV20-1
CDR3nt: TGCAGTGCTAGTGGGGCGGGGGGAGCAGATACGCAGTATTTT
CDR3aa: CSASGAGGADTQYF

len: 18
d_gene: TRBD1
abundance: NA
j_gene: TRBJ1-4
v_gene: TRBV20-1
CDR3nt: TGCAGTACGAGTGGGGGACAGGGTATTACCTGGACTAATGAAAAACTGTTTTTT
CDR3aa: CSTSGGQGITWTNEKLFF

len: 17
d_gene: TRBD2
abundance: NA
j_gene: TRBJ2-3
v_gene: TRBV15
CDR3nt: TGTGCCACCAGCAGAGATGGTAAGCTAGCGGGGGACGCTACGCAGTATTTT
CDR3aa: CATSRDGKLAGDATQYF

len: 16
d_gene: TRBD2
abundance: NA
j_gene: TRBJ2-7
v_gene: TRBV5-1
CDR3nt: TGCGCCAGCTCAACAAGCGGGGGGACGAGCTCCTACGAGCAGTACTTC
CDR3aa: CASSTSGGTSSYEQYF

len: 13
d_gene: NA
abundance: NA
j_gene: TRBJ1-1
v_gene: TRBV19
CDR3nt: TGTGCCAGTAGTATCCGTCTGAACACTGAAGCTTTCTTT
CDR3aa: CASSIRLNTEAFF

len: 15
d_gene: TRBD2
abundance: NA
j_gene: TRBJ2-3
v_gene: TRBV28
CDR3nt: TGTGCCAGCAGTCGGGGGGGCCGAGGCACAGATACGCAGTATTTT
CDR3aa: CASSRGGRGTDTQYF

len: 14
d_gene: TRBD1
abundance: NA
j_gene: TRBJ1-1
v_gene: TRBV7-9
CDR3nt: TGTGCCAGCAGACTGAGCGACAGGGACACTGAAGCTTTCTTT
CDR3aa: CASRLSDRDTEAFF

len: 16
d_gene: TRBD1
abundance: once
j_gene: TRBJ2-7
v_gene: TRBV5-5
CDR3nt: TGTGCCAGCAGCTCCTCCATCGGGACAGTCGGGTACGAGCAGTACTTC
CDR3aa: CASSSSIGTVGYEQYF

len: 17
d_gene: NA
abundance: NA
j_gene: TRBJ1-5
v_gene: TRBV6-4
CDR3nt: TGTGCCAGCAGTGACTCGGGGGGGGCCCGCCTGGCTCAGCCCCAGCATTTT
CDR3aa: CASSDSGGARLAQPQHF

len: 16
d_gene: TRBD2
abundance: NA
j_gene: TRBJ2-1
v_gene: TRBV11-3
CDR3nt: TGTGCCAGCAGCTTAAGGGCCAGCGGGGGGGCCCTTGAGCAGTTCTTC
CDR3aa: CASSLRASGGALEQFF

len: 14
d_gene: NA
abundance: NA
j_gene: TRBJ1-1
v_gene: TRBV28
CDR3nt: TGTGCCAGCAGTTTAATTGAACAGAACACTGAAGCTTTCTTT
CDR3aa: CASSLIEQNTEAFF

len: 14
d_gene: NA
abundance: NA
j_gene: TRBJ1-5
v_gene: TRBV4-1
CDR3nt: TGCGCCAGCAGCCAAGCCAGGGACTCGGGTCCCCAGCATTTT
CDR3aa: CASSQARDSGPQHF

len: 15
d_gene: NA
abundance: NA
j_gene: TRBJ1-5
v_gene: TRBV19
CDR3nt: TGTGCCAGTACCGCAATCAGTTTGAGCAATCAGCCCCAGCATTTT
CDR3aa: CASTAISLSNQPQHF

len: 15
d_gene: TRBD1
abundance: NA
j_gene: TRBJ1-4
v_gene: TRBV30
CDR3nt: TGTGCCTGGAGTTGGGGACAGTGGACCAATGAAAAACTGTTTTTT
CDR3aa: CAWSWGQWTNEKLFF

len: 12
d_gene: NA
abundance: NA
j_gene: TRBJ2-2
v_gene: TRBV19
CDR3nt: TGTGCCAGTAGTTTAGCGTTCGGGGAGCTGTTTTTT
CDR3aa: CASSLAFGELFF

len: 14
d_gene: NA
abundance: NA
j_gene: TRBJ2-1
v_gene: TRBV19
CDR3nt: TGTGCCAGTAGTATTAACGCGGGGAACAATGAGCAGTTCTTC
CDR3aa: CASSINAGNNEQFF

len: 13
d_gene: TRBD1
abundance: NA
j_gene: TRBJ1-1
v_gene: TRBV19
CDR3nt: TGTGCCAGTAGCTCCACAGGGGCGGTTGAAGCTTTCTTT
CDR3aa: CASSSTGAVEAFF

len: 15
d_gene: TRBD1
abundance: few
j_gene: TRBJ1-3
v_gene: TRBV2
CDR3nt: TGTGCCAGCAGCCCAGACAGGGGGCACGGAAACACCATATATTTT
CDR3aa: CASSPDRGHGNTIYF

len: 17
d_gene: TRBD2
abundance: NA
j_gene: TRBJ2-1
v_gene: TRBV5-4
CDR3nt: TGTGCCAGCAGCTTGGGTTCTAGCGGGGGAGCCTACAATGAGCAGTTCTTC
CDR3aa: CASSLGSSGGAYNEQFF

len: 15
d_gene: NA
abundance: NA
j_gene: TRBJ1-3
v_gene: TRBV15
CDR3nt: TGTGCCACCAGCAGCCGGGGTAGCTCTGGAAACACCATATATTTT
CDR3aa: CATSSRGSSGNTIYF

len: 16
d_gene: TRBD1
abundance: NA
j_gene: TRBJ1-5
v_gene: TRBV16
CDR3nt: TGTGCCAGCAGCCCGCGGACAGGGAGGGGCAATCAGCCCCAGCATTTT
CDR3aa: CASSPRTGRGNQPQHF

len: 15
d_gene: TRBD1
abundance: NA
j_gene: TRBJ1-5
v_gene: TRBV7-2
CDR3nt: TGTGCCAGCAGCTCGAGGACAGGGGGAAATCAGCCCCAGCATTTT
CDR3aa: CASSSRTGGNQPQHF

len: 16
d_gene: NA
abundance: NA
j_gene: TRBJ2-7
v_gene: TRBV6-5
CDR3nt: TGTGCCAGCAGTTACTCGACGGTGGCAGGGCCCCTCGAGCAGTACTTC
CDR3aa: CASSYSTVAGPLEQYF

len: 13
d_gene: TRBD2
abundance: NA
j_gene: TRBJ2-1
v_gene: TRBV5-1
CDR3nt: TGCGCCAGCAGCTCCGCGGGGGGACAAAATCAGTTCTTC
CDR3aa: CASSSAGGQNQFF

len: 15
d_gene: TRBD1
abundance: NA
j_gene: TRBJ1-5
v_gene: TRBV30
CDR3nt: TGTGCCTGGAGCTCCGACCCCGGGACAGGGCTGCCCCAGCATTTT
CDR3aa: CAWSSDPGTGLPQHF